This T cell receptor beta chain originates from a study of shared clonotypes between healthy human individuals. This CDR3 is built from 14 residues. Germline values: CDR1 SGHRS, CDR2 YFSETQ. V gave up 3 bases and J gave up 4 bases, with 13 bases separating them. Notes on this clone: What it binds is not known.

Points from the study as a whole: Estimated richness values were generally larger in naive subsets than in memory subsets.

The method was immunoSEQ multiplex PCR; TCRdb's version includes in-frame clones alone and lacks a portion of them. The table includes a few million clones, approximately 95% detected once. The chain uses TRBV5-1 and TRBJ1-1; TRBD1 is a possible D gene (5 bases). The sequencing sample was made of naive CD4+ T cells from PBMCs. Subset meaning: CD45RA+ positively selected. The sequence came from a man aged 18 to 35 in good health. Some clones in this sample may be carry-over from other donors' samples. Here the CDR3 reads CASSSGDPGTEAFF. Written as DNA, the CDR3 is TGCGCCAGCAGCTCCGGGGACCCGGGCACTGAAGCTTTCTTT.